Sequencing of this T cell receptor (beta chain) was carried out in a study of blood T cells in healthy people across ages. A second about 7 to 12 cycle PCR used barcoded and J-beta primers. Via MiXCR, TCRdb re-called the 5' RACE reads, giving one row per CDR3 protein. Of 1,500,000 or so distinct CDR3 sequences listed, about 45% are singletons. From germline, CDR1 is SGDLS and CDR2 YYNGEE. V lost 3 bases to trimming and J lost 4 bases, with 13 bases between them. The CDR3 sequence is 15 residues long. Broader study findings: The recorded TCR beta diversity per million T cells decreased in a roughly linear manner with age. Naive T cell percentage showed a strong correlation with TCR beta diversity. Among long-lived donors, naive CD4+ cells were more numerous and diversity higher than in aged donors.

This clonotype was found a few times. Its specificity is not known. The TCR sequence derives from a woman under 30 in good health. This chain joins TRBV9 and TRBJ2-2; D call uncertain. The sample consisted of blood. The CDR3 coding sequence is TGTGCCAGCAGCGGCGGCAGACTCCTCACCGGGGAGCTGTTTTTT. This sequence encodes CASSGGRLLTGELFF.